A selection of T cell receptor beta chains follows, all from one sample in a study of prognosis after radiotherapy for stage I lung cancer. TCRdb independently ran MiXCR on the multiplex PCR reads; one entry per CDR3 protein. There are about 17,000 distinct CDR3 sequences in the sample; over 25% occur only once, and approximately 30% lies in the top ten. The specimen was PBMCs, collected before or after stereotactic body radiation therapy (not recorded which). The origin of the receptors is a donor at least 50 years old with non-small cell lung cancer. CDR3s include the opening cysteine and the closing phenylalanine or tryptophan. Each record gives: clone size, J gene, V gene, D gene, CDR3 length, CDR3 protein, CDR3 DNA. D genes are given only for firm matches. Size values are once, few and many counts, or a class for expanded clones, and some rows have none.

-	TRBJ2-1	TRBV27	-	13	CVSSLPCAKEQFF	TGTGTCAGCAGTCTCCCGTGTGCCAAGGAGCAGTTCTTC
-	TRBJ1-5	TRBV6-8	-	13	CASSYRANQPKHF	TGTGCCAGCAGTTACAGGGCCAATCAGCCCAAGCATTTT
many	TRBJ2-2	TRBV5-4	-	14	CASSVTRDTGELFF	TGTGCCAGCAGCGTGACTAGAGACACCGGGGAGCTGTTTTTT
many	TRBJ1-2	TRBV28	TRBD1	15	CASSPPGTGGYGYTF	TGTGCCAGCAGCCCCCCTGGGACAGGGGGCTATGGCTACACCTTC
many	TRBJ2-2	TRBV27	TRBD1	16	CASSLLGGSVAGELFF	TGTGCCAGCAGCCTATTAGGGGGCAGTGTGGCCGGGGAGCTGTTTTTT
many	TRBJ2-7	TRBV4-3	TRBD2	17	CASSQASGSGGTYEQYF	TGCGCCAGCAGCCAGGCCAGTGGAAGCGGGGGGACCTACGAGCAGTACTTC
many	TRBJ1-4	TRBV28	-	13	CASSLGLEGKLFF	TGTGCCAGCAGTTTGGGCCTCGAGGGAAAACTGTTTTTT
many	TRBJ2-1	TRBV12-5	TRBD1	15	CASGWGQGPYNEQFF	TGTGCTAGTGGCTGGGGACAGGGGCCCTACAATGAGCAGTTCTTC
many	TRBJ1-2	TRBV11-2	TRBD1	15	CASSLDRGDRVGYTF	TGTGCCAGCAGCTTAGATCGAGGGGACAGGGTTGGCTACACCTTC
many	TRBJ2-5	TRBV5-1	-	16	CASSFEPGPGKETQYF	TGCGCCAGCAGCTTCGAACCGGGACCGGGGAAGGAGACCCAGTACTTC
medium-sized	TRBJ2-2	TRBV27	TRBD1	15	CASSVLGTVPGELFF	TGTGCCAGCAGCGTCCTCGGGACAGTCCCCGGGGAGCTGTTTTTT
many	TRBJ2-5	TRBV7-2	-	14	CASSQDSFQETQYF	TGTGCCAGCAGCCAAGATAGTTTCCAGGAGACCCAGTACTTC
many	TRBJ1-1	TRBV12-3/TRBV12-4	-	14	CASSWPPLGTEAFF	TGTGCCAGCAGTTGGCCCCCACTAGGCACTGAAGCTTTCTTT
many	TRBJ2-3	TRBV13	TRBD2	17	CASSLWGRAGSTDTQYF	TGTGCCAGCAGCTTATGGGGGAGGGCCGGAAGCACAGATACGCAGTATTTT
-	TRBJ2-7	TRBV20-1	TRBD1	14	CSARGLGTVYEQYF	TGCAGTGCTAGAGGTCTCGGGACAGTATACGAGCAGTACTTC
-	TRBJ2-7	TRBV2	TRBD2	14	CASSGLVEQESQYF	TGTGCCAGCAGCGGACTAGTGGAACAAGAGTCCCAGTACTTC